The rows below give T cell receptor beta chains drawn from one sample of a study of post-analysis software for immune sequencing data. TCRdb re-derived calls from the PCR reads in MiXCR, one entry per CDR3 protein. The data contain around 770,000 distinct CDR3 sequences, approximately 44% of them singletons. Sequencing used blood. The receptors here all came from a girl aged 10 to 17 with multiple sclerosis. Each CDR3 is given with its conserved first and last residue. The order of the fields is D gene, CDR3 length, clone size, J gene, V gene, CDR3 protein. A D gene is named only where the DNA matches it firmly. Where a row states a size, it is once, few, many or the class of an expanded clone; other rows omit it.

TRBD2 | 15 | NA | TRBJ2-1 | TRBV6-5 | CASRVSGGAYNEQFF
TRBD2 | 12 | NA | TRBJ2-1 | TRBV27 | CASSLAGEKQFF
NA | 15 | NA | TRBJ2-7 | TRBV7-6 | CASSAGAGSLYEQYF
TRBD2 | 16 | NA | TRBJ2-3 | TRBV18 | CASSPTLAGGPDTQYF
TRBD2 | 16 | NA | TRBJ2-1 | TRBV2 | CTSSGLAGDSRHEQFF
TRBD1 | 13 | NA | TRBJ1-4 | TRBV29-1 | CSVADRANEKLFF
TRBD1 | 15 | NA | TRBJ2-7 | TRBV7-9 | CASSFGQGHLYEQYF
NA | 13 | NA | TRBJ1-2 | TRBV20-1 | CSAADRSNYGYTF
TRBD2 | 19 | few | TRBJ2-1 | TRBV12-3/TRBV12-4 | CASSFFLLGRREVYNEQFF
NA | 15 | NA | TRBJ1-4 | TRBV11-2 | CASSITGLGSEKLFF
TRBD2 | 17 | few | TRBJ2-3 | TRBV4-1 | CASSQDQERGITDTQYF
NA | 13 | few | TRBJ2-7 | TRBV15 | CATSRDNSYEQYF
NA | 12 | NA | TRBJ2-4 | TRBV11-2 | CASSPDYDRQYF
NA | 13 | few | TRBJ2-7 | TRBV13 | CASSKLGIHEQYF
NA | 12 | NA | TRBJ2-5 | TRBV24-1 | CATSDLAEEQYF
TRBD2 | 15 | NA | TRBJ2-7 | TRBV2 | CASSRRGGSSYEQYF
TRBD1 | 13 | NA | TRBJ1-1 | TRBV28 | CASSLRDRGSAFF
NA | 12 | few | TRBJ1-1 | TRBV20-1 | CSAREGSTEAFF
NA | 14 | NA | TRBJ1-2 | TRBV5-1 | CASSFGTHNYGYTF
TRBD1 | 13 | NA | TRBJ2-1 | TRBV2 | CASRPQGANEQFF
NA | 19 | NA | TRBJ1-2 | TRBV4-1 | CASSHYRRLARVSNYGYTF
TRBD1 | 16 | few | TRBJ2-7 | TRBV28 | CASSFQTGVLSYEQYF
NA | 15 | once | TRBJ2-5 | TRBV7-3 | CASSLWAGGQETQYF
NA | 15 | many | TRBJ1-2 | TRBV3-1 | CASSQDFQGRTGYTF
TRBD2 | 15 | NA | TRBJ2-7 | TRBV12-3/TRBV12-4 | CASSTWTSGSTEQYF
TRBD1 | 14 | NA | TRBJ2-5 | TRBV20-1 | CSARGAGGVETQYF
TRBD1 | 12 | few | TRBJ1-2 | TRBV29-1 | CSGLDRGLGYTF
TRBD2 | 19 | NA | TRBJ2-2 | TRBV9 | CASSVVDSGRHANTGELFF
NA | 13 | once | TRBJ1-5 | TRBV6-1 | CASSDQGRQPQHF
NA | 17 | few | TRBJ2-7 | TRBV20-1 | CSARGGNPGTDDYEQYF
NA | 16 | NA | TRBJ1-2 | TRBV20-1 | CSARATPGDRIYGYTF
NA | 13 | NA | TRBJ1-4 | TRBV10-3 | CAISETVGEKLFF
NA | 16 | NA | TRBJ2-3 | TRBV28 | CASSPRGDPSTDTQYF
TRBD1 | 14 | NA | TRBJ1-2 | TRBV27 | CASSSGTGPYGYTF
NA | 11 | once | TRBJ1-2 | TRBV7-9 | CAMGVDYGYTF
TRBD2 | 15 | NA | TRBJ2-5 | TRBV2 | CASSNLGAGVETQYF
TRBD2 | 18 | few | TRBJ2-1 | TRBV5-1 | CASSTGLAGGPPYNEQFF
NA | 15 | NA | TRBJ1-5 | TRBV5-5 | CASSSQQGNNQPQHF
TRBD2 | 17 | once | TRBJ2-4 | TRBV7-9 | CASSAGTSGSAKNIQYF
TRBD2 | 17 | NA | TRBJ2-3 | TRBV28 | CASTATSGRRWTDTQYF
TRBD1 | 14 | NA | TRBJ2-5 | TRBV27 | CASRPTGGSETQYF
NA | 17 | NA | TRBJ1-6 | TRBV6-5 | CASSYSNFPGLDSPLHF
NA | 13 | many | TRBJ1-5 | TRBV12-3/TRBV12-4 | CASSYRVRQPQHF
TRBD2 | 16 | NA | TRBJ2-1 | TRBV6-2/TRBV6-3 | CASSYSGLAGLYEQFF
NA | 15 | few | TRBJ1-2 | TRBV6-5 | CASSRQSTGPYGYTF
NA | 15 | few | TRBJ2-5 | TRBV4-3 | CASSQAGSGQETQYF
NA | 14 | NA | TRBJ1-5 | TRBV27 | CASSLRGSHQPQHF
NA | 12 | NA | NA | TRBV12-5 | CASGLHEGEQYF